This T cell receptor (beta chain) originates from a study of blood T cell repertoires in COVID-19. Germline CDR1 reads SNHLY; CDR2 reads FYNNEI. The CDR3 has 12 residues. V was clipped by 5 bases and J by 6 bases, with 11 bases between them. This table comes from immunoSEQ multiplex PCR, and its TCRdb copy is limited to in-frame clones, with some not included. The top ten hold around 15% of the sample, which has around 250,000 clones, around 86% seen once. The specimen sequenced was PBMCs or T cells enriched from blood (not recorded which). The sequence was collected from a man aged 18 to 30 who had recovered from COVID-19. The chain uses TRBV2 and TRBJ2-7; the D gene is possibly TRBD2 (6 bases). CDR3 nucleotides: TGTGCCAGCAGTCGGGACTCGGGCGAGCAGTACTTC. This sequence encodes CASSRDSGEQYF.